One and the same sample provided the 16 T cell receptor beta chains below, sequenced in a study of regulatory T cells in long-lasting Graves disease. Specified time point: persistent/refractory GD, antithyroid drugs over 5 years with positive TRAb. PBMC RNA served as the TCR library source. Building of the TCR beta libraries involved iRepertoire HTBI primers and Arm-PCR of CDR3 regions. TCRdb re-called the multiplex PCR reads with MiXCR, one entry per CDR3 protein. The sample carries 650,000 to 700,000 distinct CDR3 sequences, 25% to 35% recorded once. The sample here was peripheral blood mononuclear cells (PBMCs), taken when the disease was refractory, from a patient treated with antithyroid drugs. Source of these receptors: a female donor with Graves disease.

This clonotype showed up just a few times. This rearrangement joins TRBV11-2 to TRBJ1-2, with a tentative D call TRBD1 (6 bases). The CDR3 extends over 16 amino acids. The V gene lost 0 bases and the J gene lost 1 base, with 12 bases spanning the gap. Germline V gives CDR1 SGHAT, CDR2 FQNNGV. This CDR3 reads CASSLEVGTHNYGYTF. The CDR3 bases are TGTGCCAGCAGCTTAGAAGTAGGGACACATAACTATGGCTACACCTTC.

This clonotype showed up just a few times. The gene calls are TRBV20-1 and TRBJ1-6; 9 bases line up with TRBD1. V lost 2 bases and J lost 10; bases outside the gene matches: 6. This CDR3 has 14 amino acids. Germline CDR1 and CDR2: DFQATT and SNEGSKA (reference sequence). CDR3: CSARTGTGWSPLHF. The CDR3 coding sequence is TGCAGTGCTAGAACCGGGACAGGGTGGTCACCCCTCCACTTT.

This clonotype was observed a few times. CDR3 in DNA: TGTGCCTCTACCGGGACAGGGTCAACAGATACGCAGTATTTT. Encoded protein: CASTGTGSTDTQYF. The rearrangement links TRBV10-3 to TRBJ2-3, with 9 positions matching TRBD1. J was trimmed by 3 bases and V by 11 bases; bases with no gene match: 9. The CDR3 sequence is 14 residues long. Per germline, CDR1 ENHRY and CDR2 SYGVKD.

This clonotype has a single count. The chain uses TRBV3-1 and TRBJ1-2; 7 bases agree with TRBD1. The V gene end was trimmed by 1 base and the J gene end by 2 bases; junction bases not matched to a gene: 7. Germline V gives CDR1 LGHDT, CDR2 YNNKEL (reference sequence). The CDR3 has 16 amino acids. This CDR3 is CASSQVPDRANYGYTF. For the CDR3, the DNA is TGTGCCAGCAGCCAAGTGCCTGACAGGGCCAACTATGGCTACACCTTC.

V gene TRBV20-1 combines with J gene TRBJ1-5, with 10 bases matching TRBD1. V trimming: 2 bases; J trimming: 9 bases; junction bases outside the gene matches: 10. CDR1 and CDR2 (germline): DFQATT, SNEGSKA (reference sequence). CDR3 length equals 15 residues. CDR3 in DNA: TGCAGTGCTAGACTCGGGACAGGGGCGAACGGGCCCCAGCATTTT. As protein: CSARLGTGANGPQHF.

This clonotype was found a few times. The CDR3 spells CATSEESNQPQHF. The CDR3 region has the DNA TGTGCCACCAGTGAGGAGAGCAATCAGCCCCAGCATTTT. The chain recombines TRBV24-1 with TRBJ1-5; D unresolved. The CDR3 has 13 amino acids. Germline loops: CDR1 KGHDR, CDR2 SFDVKD. V was shortened by 4 bases and J by 1 base, with 4 bases between the two germline ends.

This clonotype was picked up a small number of times. J is TRBJ1-2 and V is TRBV11-1, with D perhaps matching TRBD1 (6 bases). Trimming pared 4 bases from V and 7 bases from J, leaving 10 bases between. CDR3 size: 12 residues. Germline lookup yields CDR1 SGHAT and CDR2 FQDESV (reference sequence). The CDR3 reads CASSSGQLGYTF. The CDR3 nucleotides read TGTGCCAGCAGCTCCGGACAGCTTGGCTACACCTTC.

This clonotype was counted a few times. This chain connects TRBV28 to TRBJ2-1, with D unclear. Germline V lookup: CDR1 MDHEN, CDR2 SYDVKM. V lost 5 bases and J 5 bases, leaving 4 bases between the germline ends. This CDR3 spans 11 amino acids. DNA of the CDR3: TGTGCCAGCAGTCCGAACAATGAGCAGTTCTTC. The encoded protein is CASSPNNEQFF.

The DNA for the CDR3 is TGTGCCAGCAGCCCCAGTGGATGGACCGTGAACACCATATATTTT. Protein sequence: CASSPSGWTVNTIYF. The gene calls are TRBV4-2 and TRBJ1-3; D gene ambiguous. V was cut by 4 bases and J by 7 bases, with 17 bases left in between. Germline CDR1 and CDR2: LGHNA and YNFKEQ. The CDR3 extends over 15 amino acids.

This chain uses TRBV30 with TRBJ1-1, with D unclear. Germline V gene data show CDR1 as GTSNPN and CDR2 as SVGIG (reference sequence). This CDR3 spans 12 amino acids. The V gene lost 5 bases and the J gene lost 2 bases, with 9 bases spanning the gap. The CDR3 DNA is TGTGCCTGGGCTGGGGTAAACACTGAAGCTTTCTTT. This encodes CAWAGVNTEAFF.

V usage is TRBV6-2 or TRBV6-3 and J usage is TRBJ1-1; D uncertain. Germline CDR1 reads MNHEY; CDR2 reads SVGEGT. The ends were cut back, 6 bases at V and 3 bases at J, with 14 bases in the middle. The CDR3 is made up of 14 amino acids. The chain's CDR3 is CASREQTLDTEAFF. The DNA of the CDR3 is TGTGCCAGCAGGGAACAGACTTTGGACACTGAAGCTTTCTTT.

The V call is TRBV11-2, the J call TRBJ2-5, with 9 bases fitting TRBD2. This CDR3 has 15 amino acids. Unmatched junction bases numbered 4, after V lost 0 bases and J lost 5 bases. Germline V gene lookup returns CDR1 SGHAT and CDR2 FQNNGV. CDR3 in amino acids: CASSLDSAGGETQYF. The CDR3 nucleotides are TGTGCCAGCAGCTTAGATTCAGCGGGAGGCGAGACCCAGTACTTC.

The chain links TRBV27 to TRBJ1-1; D is unclear. V dropped 8 bases and J dropped 1 base, with 14 bases sitting between them. In germline, CDR1 is MNHEY, CDR2 SMNVEV (reference sequence). The length of the CDR3 is 14 residues. The CDR3 sequence is CASRTPSRNTEAFF. CDR3 bases: TGTGCCAGCCGCACCCCCTCCAGGAACACTGAAGCTTTCTTT.

This clonotype was seen only a few times. The chain couples TRBV28 to TRBJ2-3; D remains ambiguous. V lost 1 base to trimming and J lost 4 bases, with 12 bases between them. The CDR3 runs 15 residues. The V gene's germline CDR1 is MDHEN and CDR2 SYDVKM. CDR3 residues: CASSLSPHTSDTQYF. The CDR3, as DNA: TGTGCCAGCAGTTTATCTCCTCACACCTCAGATACGCAGTATTTT.

Details on this clonotype: It is likely a read error: a sequence one base away is far more abundant. The chain recombines TRBV28 with TRBJ2-7, with D tentatively TRBD1 (6 bases). The CDR3 has 11 residues. Germline CDR1 reads MDHEN; CDR2 reads SYDVKM. Trimming took off 8 bases at V and 8 bases at J, with 13 bases between the two ends. Here the CDR3 DNA reads TGTGCCAGCGAGGGGGTCCACAAGCAGTACTTC. Translation gives CASEGVHKQYF.

The chain couples TRBV29-1 to TRBJ1-3; D call uncertain. The CDR3 is 14 amino acids. The germline gives CDR1 SQVTM, CDR2 ANQGSEA. The V and J ends lost 0 bases and 4 bases respectively, with 10 bases between them. The CDR3 DNA reads TGCAGCGTTGAAGACCCCAGGTTCGGAAACACCATATATTTT. Translation gives CSVEDPRFGNTIYF.